The clone carrying this TCR beta chain was seen many times. What it binds is unknown. The CDR3 runs to 15 residues. V lost 1 base to trimming and J lost 5 bases; unmatched junction nucleotides: 4. In germline, CDR1 is LNHDA, CDR2 SQIVND (reference sequence). The data were taken from a study of liver allograft versus peripheral blood T cells. Study-wide background: Liver transplant recipients had T cell receptor repertoires compared between transplanted liver and peripheral blood.

General study results and limits: Reportedly, the T cell receptor repertoires present inside liver allografts differed from those in peripheral blood.

TCRdb re-analysed the reads in MiXCR, keeping a single row per CDR3 protein. Among thousands of distinct CDR3 sequences listed, 13% to 15% were seen once. This receptor was identified in a human patient who had a liver transplant. Some T cells could come from the graft donor. This chain uses TRBV19 with TRBJ2-3; the match to TRBD2 covers 9 bases. The CDR3 spells CASSIVAGAVDTQYF. The CDR3, as DNA: TGTGCCAGTAGTATAGTAGCGGGAGCGGTAGATACGCAGTATTTT.